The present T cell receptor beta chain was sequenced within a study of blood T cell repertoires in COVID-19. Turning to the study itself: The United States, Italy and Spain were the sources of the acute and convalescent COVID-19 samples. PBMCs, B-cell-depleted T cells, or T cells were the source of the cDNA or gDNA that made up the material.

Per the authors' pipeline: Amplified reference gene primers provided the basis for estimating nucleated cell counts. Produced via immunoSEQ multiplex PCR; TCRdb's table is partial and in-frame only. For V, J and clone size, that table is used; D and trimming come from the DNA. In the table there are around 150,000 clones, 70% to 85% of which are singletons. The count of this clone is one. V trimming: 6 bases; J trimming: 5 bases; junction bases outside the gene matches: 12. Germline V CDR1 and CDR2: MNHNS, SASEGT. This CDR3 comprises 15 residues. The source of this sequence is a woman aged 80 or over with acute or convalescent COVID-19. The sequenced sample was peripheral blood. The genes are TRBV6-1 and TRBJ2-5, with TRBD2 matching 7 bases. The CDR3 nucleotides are TGTGCCAGCAGAGGTCTCCTAGACGGGGGGGAGACCCAGTACTTC. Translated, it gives CASRGLLDGGETQYF.